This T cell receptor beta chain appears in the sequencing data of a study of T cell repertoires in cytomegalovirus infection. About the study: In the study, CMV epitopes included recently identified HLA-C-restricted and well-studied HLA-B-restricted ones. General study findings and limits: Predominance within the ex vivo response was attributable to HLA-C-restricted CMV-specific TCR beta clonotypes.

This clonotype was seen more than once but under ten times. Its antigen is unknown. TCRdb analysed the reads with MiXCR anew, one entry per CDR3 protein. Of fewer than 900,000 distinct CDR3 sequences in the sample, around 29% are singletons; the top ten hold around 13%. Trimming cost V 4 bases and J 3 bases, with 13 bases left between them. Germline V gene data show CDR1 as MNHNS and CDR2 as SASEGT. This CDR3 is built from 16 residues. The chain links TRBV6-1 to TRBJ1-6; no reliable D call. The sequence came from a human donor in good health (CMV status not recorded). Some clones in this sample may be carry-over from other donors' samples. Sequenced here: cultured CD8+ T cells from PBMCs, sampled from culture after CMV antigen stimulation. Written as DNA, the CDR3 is TGTGCCAGCAGTGGAACAAGGGCCTTCTATAATTCACCCCTCCACTTT. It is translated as CASSGTRAFYNSPLHF.